A single sample gave rise to the 18 T cell receptor beta chains below, sequenced in a study of response to subunit inactivated influenza vaccine. TCRdb reprocessed the RT-PCR reads via MiXCR and lists one record per CDR3 protein. The table lists almost 250,000 distinct CDR3 sequences, 12% of them singletons. This material consisted of non-naive T cells sorted from PBMCs, taken roughly 15 days before vaccination. The source is a man aged 45-60 years who received an inactivated influenza vaccine.

There are many counts of this clonotype. The gene calls are TRBV5-1 and TRBJ2-1, with 9 nucleotides matching TRBD1. This CDR3 region has 15 residues. V shed 0 bases, J shed 6 bases, and the junction held 4 bases outside the gene matches. CDR1 and CDR2 (germline): SGHRS, YFSETQ. The CDR3 nucleotides read TGCGCCAGCAGCTTGGAGGGACAGGGTCTCAATGAGCAGTTCTTC. Translating it yields CASSLEGQGLNEQFF.

This clonotype has ten or more counts. This sequence joins TRBV29-1 and TRBJ2-7; possible D gene TRBD1, 5 bases. Germline CDR1 reads SQVTM; CDR2 reads ANQGSEA. V gave up 1 base and J gave up 5 bases, with 12 bases separating them. The CDR3 totals 13 residues. For the CDR3, the DNA is TGCAGCGTTGAAGTGGCAGGGTTCCACGAGCAGTACTTC. Translated: CSVEVAGFHEQYF.

V gene TRBV12-3 or TRBV12-4 combines with J gene TRBJ2-1, with D perhaps being TRBD1 or TRBD2 (5 bases each). V lost 0 bases, J lost 0 bases, and 12 bases lay in between. This CDR3 is built from 17 residues. The CDR3 loop reads CASSLAKAGSSYNEQFF. CDR3 nucleotide sequence: TGTGCCAGCAGTTTAGCCAAGGCAGGGAGCTCCTACAATGAGCAGTTCTTC.

This clonotype was observed a handful of times. The chain couples TRBV20-1 to TRBJ2-5, with D unresolved. Germline values: CDR1 DFQATT, CDR2 SNEGSKA (reference sequence). V gave up 0 bases and J gave up 0 bases, with 11 bases separating them. This CDR3 contains 15 residues. The CDR3 region is CSARERLGYQETQYF. The CDR3 region has the DNA TGCAGTGCTAGAGAAAGACTTGGGTACCAAGAGACCCAGTACTTC.

The rearrangement uses TRBV4-1 and TRBJ1-5, with D perhaps TRBD1 (5 bases). The ends were cut back, 0 bases at V and 6 bases at J, with 6 bases in the middle. The CDR3 spans 13 residues. CDR1 is MGHRA, CDR2 YSYEKL, per germline. The CDR3 reads CASSQDRAQPQHF. For the CDR3, the DNA is TGCGCCAGCAGCCAAGACAGGGCTCAGCCCCAGCATTTT.

The table lists this clonotype with a few counts. V gene TRBV7-2 combines with J gene TRBJ1-1; D unclear. V was shortened by 2 bases and J by 0 bases, with 7 bases between the two germline ends. The V gene's germline CDR1 is SGHTA and CDR2 FQGNSA. The CDR3 is 14 amino acids. CDR3 region: CASSLYSLNTEAFF. The CDR3 coding sequence is TGTGCCAGCAGCTTATATAGCTTGAACACTGAAGCTTTCTTT. Variable domain in full (rest from reference TRBV7-2 and TRBJ1-1): GAGVSQSPSNKVTEKGKDVELRCDPISGHTALYWYRQSLGQGLEFLIYFQGNSAPDKSGLPSDRFSAERTGGSVSTLTIQRTQQEDSAVYLCASSLYSLNTEAFFGQGTRLTVV.

This clonotype occurred a few times. The chain has TRBV12-3 or TRBV12-4 and TRBJ2-3; TRBD1 matches 8 bases. The CDR3 totals 15 residues. Germline trimming cut 5 bases from V and 4 bases from J; bases unmatched to any gene: 8. The CDR3 nucleotides are TGTGCCAGCAGTCCCTCAGGGGGCGCGCCAGATACGCAGTATTTT. Protein product: CASSPSGGAPDTQYF.

The gene calls are TRBV6-5 and TRBJ1-1; a possible D gene is TRBD1 (5 bases). The germline V gene encodes CDR1 MNHEY and CDR2 SVGAGI. V lost 0 bases to trimming and J lost 1 base, with 18 bases between them. The length of the CDR3 is 18 residues. The CDR3 reads CASSYSINPGLRNTEAFF. Here the CDR3 DNA reads TGTGCCAGCAGTTACTCGATCAACCCAGGGTTGAGGAACACTGAAGCTTTCTTT.

This clonotype was seen a few times. The gene calls are TRBV10-3 and TRBJ1-6; D not certain. Trimming pared 6 bases from V and 9 bases from J, leaving 15 bases between. Germline CDR1 ENHRY, CDR2 SYGVKD. The CDR3 runs 14 residues. The CDR3 nucleotides read TGTGCCATCAGGGAACAAGGGTTGGGTTCACCCCTCCACTTT. This gives the protein CAIREQGLGSPLHF.

This clonotype was seen repeatedly, ten times or more. This chain connects TRBV28 to TRBJ1-1; possible D gene TRBD1, 6 bases. Deletions cut 6 bases from V and 3 bases from J, with 14 bases between. This CDR3 has 14 amino acids. CDR1 and CDR2 (germline): MDHEN, SYDVKM. The CDR3 sequence is CASRSLEGDTEAFF. The DNA for the CDR3 is TGTGCCAGCAGGTCCCTGGAGGGGGACACTGAAGCTTTCTTT. The variable domain in full, with the rest retrieved from reference TRBV28 and TRBJ1-1, is DVKVTQSSRYLVKRTGEKVFLECVQDMDHENMFWYRQDPGLGLRLIYFSYDVKMKEKGDIPEGYSVSREKKERFSLILESASTNQTSMYLCASRSLEGDTEAFFGQGTRLTVV.

This clonotype was seen a handful of times. The chain couples TRBV20-1 to TRBJ2-4; 14 positions match TRBD2. The CDR3 sequence is 20 residues long. J was trimmed by 0 bases and V by 1 base; bases with no gene match: 11. Per germline, CDR1 DFQATT and CDR2 SNEGSKA (reference sequence). CDR3 loop: CSARANWTSGGPLAKNIQYF. CDR3 nucleotide sequence: TGCAGTGCTAGAGCAAACTGGACTAGCGGGGGGCCCTTAGCCAAAAACATTCAGTACTTC.

This clonotype has more than one count but fewer than ten. The V call is TRBV14, the J call TRBJ2-3; perhaps D is TRBD1 or TRBD2 (5 bases each). Between the trimmed V and J ends, which lost 4 bases and 2 bases, there was a span of 10 bases. There are 14 residues in the CDR3. The germline gives CDR1 SGHDN, CDR2 FVKESK. The DNA of the CDR3 is TGTGCCAGCAGCCTGGGACCGCACACAGATACGCAGTATTTT. Translation: CASSLGPHTDTQYF.

This clonotype was detected ten times or more. V gene TRBV7-8 combines with J gene TRBJ1-3; D remains unclear. The CDR3 has 13 residues. V dropped 9 bases and J dropped 0 bases, with 9 bases sitting between them. Germline values: CDR1 SGHVS, CDR2 FQNEAQ. CDR3 loop: CASRSHSGNTIYF. CDR3 coding DNA: TGTGCCAGTAGGAGTCACTCTGGAAACACCATATATTTT.

The V call is TRBV5-1, the J call TRBJ2-3; D is possibly TRBD2 (8 bases). V lost 1 base and J 5 bases, leaving 23 bases between the germline ends. Germline V lookup: CDR1 SGHRS, CDR2 YFSETQ. CDR3 length: 18 residues. CDR3 in amino acids: CASSLMRTGRGGRDTQYF. CDR3 coding DNA: TGCGCCAGCAGCTTGATGCGGACAGGCCGGGGGGGCCGAGATACGCAGTATTTT.

J is TRBJ2-7 and V is TRBV20-1; D not certain. This CDR3 comprises 14 residues. V shed 3 bases and J shed 2 bases, with 14 bases lying between them. Germline values: CDR1 DFQATT, CDR2 SNEGSKA (reference sequence). The DNA of the CDR3 is TGCAGTGCTAGGCACGGCTCTCGGACCTACGAGCAGTACTTC. This sequence encodes CSARHGSRTYEQYF.

V gene TRBV6-1 combines with J gene TRBJ2-7, with 8 positions matching TRBD2. Germline assignment: CDR1 MNHNS and CDR2 SASEGT. The CDR3 runs 14 residues. The J segment lost 2 bases and the V segment lost 8 bases, leaving 8 bases of the junction unmatched. The CDR3 nucleotides read TGTGCCAGCGCGCTCACTAGCGGAACCTACGAGCAGTACTTC. Its translation: CASALTSGTYEQYF.

The chain combines TRBV5-1 with TRBJ2-5, with 8 bases that match TRBD1. The CDR3 spans 14 residues. V lost 8 bases and J lost 5; bases outside the gene matches: 11. CDR1 SGHRS and CDR2 YFSETQ come from the germline V gene. This CDR3 reads CASNPGQEVETQYF. CDR3 coding DNA: TGCGCCAGTAACCCGGGACAGGAGGTTGAGACCCAGTACTTC.

Only a few counts were recorded for this clonotype. The chain employs TRBV5-1 and TRBJ1-6; 7 bases match TRBD1. Germline CDR1 SGHRS, CDR2 YFSETQ. This CDR3 is built from 14 residues. V shed 0 bases and J 8 bases; nucleotides not matched to a gene: 2. The CDR3 spells CASSLGQGDSPLHF. The CDR3 DNA is TGCGCCAGCAGCTTGGGGCAGGGGGATTCACCCCTCCACTTT.